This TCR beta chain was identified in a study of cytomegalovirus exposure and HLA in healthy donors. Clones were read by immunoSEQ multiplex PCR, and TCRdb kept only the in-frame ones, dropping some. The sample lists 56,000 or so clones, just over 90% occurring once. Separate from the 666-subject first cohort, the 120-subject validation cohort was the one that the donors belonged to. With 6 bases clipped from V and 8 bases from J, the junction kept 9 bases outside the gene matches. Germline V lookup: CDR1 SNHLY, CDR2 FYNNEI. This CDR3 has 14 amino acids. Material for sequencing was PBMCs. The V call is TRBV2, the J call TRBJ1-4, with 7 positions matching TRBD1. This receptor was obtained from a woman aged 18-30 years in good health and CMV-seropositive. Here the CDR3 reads CASRLQGNGEKLFF. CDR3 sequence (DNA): TGTGCCAGCAGGTTACAGGGGAACGGCGAAAAACTGTTTTTT.